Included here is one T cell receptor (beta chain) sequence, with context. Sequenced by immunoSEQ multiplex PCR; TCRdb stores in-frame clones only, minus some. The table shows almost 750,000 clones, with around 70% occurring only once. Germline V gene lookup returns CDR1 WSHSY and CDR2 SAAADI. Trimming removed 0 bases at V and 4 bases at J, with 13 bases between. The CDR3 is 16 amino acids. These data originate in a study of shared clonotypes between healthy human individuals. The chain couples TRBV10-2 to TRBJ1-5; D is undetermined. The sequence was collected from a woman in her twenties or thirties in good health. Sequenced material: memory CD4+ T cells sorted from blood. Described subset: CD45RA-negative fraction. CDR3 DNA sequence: TGCGCCAGCAGTGAGTCGGTTCTAAGGGTAAATCAGCCCCAGCATTTT. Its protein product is CASSESVLRVNQPQHF.